This T cell receptor (beta chain) was sequenced in a study of shared clonotypes between healthy human individuals. Overall study results and limits: Rarefaction showed that sequencing of sorted subsets was incomplete (despite large depth). Lower generation probabilities were found for non-shared clonotypes than for those shared by all four donors.

The assay used deep level. The authors split each subset's genomic DNA evenly across several immunoSEQ plates. Profiled with immunoSEQ multiplex PCR; TCRdb holds only in-frame clones, not every one. The table records around 1 million clones, 76% of them present only once. The V segment lost 1 base and the J segment 8 bases; nucleotides outside the gene matches: 12. The V gene's germline CDR1 is SGHAT and CDR2 FQNNGV. This CDR3 has 18 amino acids. To note about this clone: Its cognate antigen is unknown.

Sample: memory CD4+ T cells sorted from blood. Subset noted: CD45RA-negative fraction. The V call is TRBV11-2, the J call TRBJ2-1; 12 bases align to TRBD2. The receptor comes from a man aged 18-30 years in good health. CDR3 nucleotide sequence: TGTGCCAGCAGCTTAGCGGGACTAGCGGGTGCCGGTACCTATGAGCAGTTCTTC. This encodes CASSLAGLAGAGTYEQFF.